These 7 T cell receptor beta chains came from one sample sequenced in a study of blood T cell repertoires in COVID-19. TCRdb's table, derived via immunoSEQ multiplex PCR, lists solely in-frame clones and lacks some. The table records hundreds of thousands of clones, 80% to 90% of them present only once. The sample was peripheral blood. The receptors here all came from a woman in her forties or fifties with COVID-19, enrolled during active disease.

The genes are TRBV3-1 (or the pseudogene TRBV3-2) and TRBJ2-1, with 8 nucleotides matching TRBD1. This CDR3 is built from 16 residues. The trim removed 1 base at V and 3 bases at J, leaving 5 bases unmatched. Germline CDR1 is LGHDT and CDR2 is YNNKEL (reference sequence). The CDR3 DNA follows: TGTGCCAGCAGCCAAGGAGACAGGGGCTACTACAATGAGCAGTTCTTC. Translating gives CASSQGDRGYYNEQFF.

The chain carries TRBV23-1 and TRBJ1-1, with 7 bases aligning to TRBD1. TRBV23-1 is an ORF for which the function is uncertain. The V gene end was trimmed by 0 bases and the J gene end by 0 bases; junction bases not matched to a gene: 10. The CDR3 runs to 18 residues. The CDR3 region is CASSQSRLRGRMNTEAFF. CDR3 nucleotide sequence: TGCGCCAGCAGTCAATCGAGGTTGAGGGGGCGCATGAACACTGAAGCTTTCTTT.

The genes are TRBV9 and TRBJ2-1; 7 bases align to TRBD2. CDR1 is SGDLS, CDR2 YYNGEE, per germline. The CDR3 has 15 amino acids. Unmatched junction bases numbered 6, after V lost 0 bases and J lost 6 bases. CDR3 protein: CASSVESSGFNEQFF. Written as DNA, the CDR3 is TGTGCCAGCAGCGTAGAATCTAGCGGCTTCAATGAGCAGTTCTTC.

For this clone: Since a much larger clone is just one base distant, this may be a read error. Other DNA sequences in this specimen translate into the identical CDR3. The V and J genes are TRBV7-9 and TRBJ2-7; D is undetermined. CDR1 and CDR2 (germline): SEHNR, FQNEAQ (reference sequence). V lost 5 bases and J lost 3, with 5 bases in between. The CDR3 has 11 residues. The DNA for the CDR3 is TGTGCCAGCAGCCTCAGCTACGAGCAGTACTTC. It translates to CASSLSYEQYF.

The V gene is TRBV5-1, the J gene TRBJ2-5; tentatively, D is TRBD2 (5 bases). With 0 bases removed from V and 1 base from J, the gap between germline ends came to 10 bases. The CDR3 totals 15 residues. The germline CDR1 and CDR2 sequences are SGHRS and YFSETQ. The CDR3 DNA reads TGCGCCAGCAGCTTGGGGGTTGGAGGCCAAGAGACCCAGTACTTC. This gives the protein CASSLGVGGQETQYF.

V usage is TRBV27 and J usage is TRBJ2-7, with D perhaps TRBD1 (5 bases). In germline, CDR1 is MNHEY, CDR2 SMNVEV (reference sequence). This CDR3 is built from 13 residues. V dropped 6 bases and J dropped 0 bases, with 9 bases sitting between them. For the CDR3, the DNA is TGTGCCAGCAGCCTGACAGACTCCTACGAGCAGTACTTC. This encodes CASSLTDSYEQYF.

This clone was seen once. This chain joins TRBV4-1 and TRBJ2-5; 13 bases agree with TRBD2. The CDR3 is 16 residues long. J gave up 5 bases and V 4 bases, and 7 bases lay outside the gene matches. CDR1 MGHRA and CDR2 YSYEKL come from the germline V gene. In DNA, the CDR3 is TGCGCCAGCAGCCGAGGACTAGCGGGAGATGGGGAGACCCAGTACTTC. Its protein is CASSRGLAGDGETQYF.